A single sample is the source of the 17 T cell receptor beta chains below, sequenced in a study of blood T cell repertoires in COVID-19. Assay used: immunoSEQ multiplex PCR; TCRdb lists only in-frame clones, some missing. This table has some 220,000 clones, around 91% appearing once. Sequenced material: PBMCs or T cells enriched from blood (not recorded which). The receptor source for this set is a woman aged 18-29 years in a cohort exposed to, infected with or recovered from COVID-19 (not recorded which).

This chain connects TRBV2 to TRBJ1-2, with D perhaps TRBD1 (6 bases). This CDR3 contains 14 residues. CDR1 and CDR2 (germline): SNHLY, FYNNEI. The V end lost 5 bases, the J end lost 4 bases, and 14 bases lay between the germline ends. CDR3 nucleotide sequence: TGTGCCAGCAGTTATCTTGAGACAGGCTATGGCTACACCTTC. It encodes CASSYLETGYGYTF.

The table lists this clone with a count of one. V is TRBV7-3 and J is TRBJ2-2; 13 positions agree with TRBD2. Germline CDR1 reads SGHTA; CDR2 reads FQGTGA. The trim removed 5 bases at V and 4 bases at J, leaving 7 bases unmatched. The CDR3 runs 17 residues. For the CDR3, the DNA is TGTGCCAGCAGCATTAGGACTAGCGGGAGCCCCACCGGGGAGCTGTTTTTT. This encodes CASSIRTSGSPTGELFF. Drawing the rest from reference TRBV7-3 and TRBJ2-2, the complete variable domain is GAGVSQTPSNKVTEKGKYVELRCDPISGHTALYWYRQSLGQGPEFLIYFQGTGAADDSGLPNDRFFAVRPEGSVSTLKIQRTERGDSAVYLCASSIRTSGSPTGELFFGEGSRLTVL.

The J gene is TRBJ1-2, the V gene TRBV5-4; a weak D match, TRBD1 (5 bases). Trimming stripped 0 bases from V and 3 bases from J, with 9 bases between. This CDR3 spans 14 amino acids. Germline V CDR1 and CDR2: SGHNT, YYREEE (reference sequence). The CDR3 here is CASSLAGGDYGYTF. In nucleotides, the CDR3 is TGTGCCAGCAGCTTGGCGGGGGGAGACTATGGCTACACCTTC. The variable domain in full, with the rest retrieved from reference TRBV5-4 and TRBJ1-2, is ETGVTQSPTHLIKTRGQQVTLRCSSQSGHNTVSWYQQALGQGPQFIFQYYREEENGRGNFPPRFSGLQFPNYSSELNVNALELDDSALYLCASSLAGGDYGYTFGSGTRLTVV.

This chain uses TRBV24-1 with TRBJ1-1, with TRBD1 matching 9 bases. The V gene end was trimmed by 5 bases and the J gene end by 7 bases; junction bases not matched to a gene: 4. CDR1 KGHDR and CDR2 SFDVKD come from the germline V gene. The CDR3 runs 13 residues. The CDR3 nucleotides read TGTGCCACCAGTGGGACAGGGGCACATGAAGCTTTCTTT. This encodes CATSGTGAHEAFF.

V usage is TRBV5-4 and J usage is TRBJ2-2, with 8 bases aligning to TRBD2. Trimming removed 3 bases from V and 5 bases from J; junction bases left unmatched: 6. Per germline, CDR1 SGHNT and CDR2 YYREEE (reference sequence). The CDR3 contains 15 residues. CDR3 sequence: CASSYGGDGTGELFF. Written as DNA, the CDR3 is TGTGCCAGCAGCTACGGGGGGGATGGGACCGGGGAGCTGTTTTTT.

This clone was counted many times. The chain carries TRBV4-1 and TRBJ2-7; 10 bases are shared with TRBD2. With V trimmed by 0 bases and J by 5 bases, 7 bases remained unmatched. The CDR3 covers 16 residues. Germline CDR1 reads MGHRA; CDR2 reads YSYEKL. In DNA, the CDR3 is TGCGCCAGCAGCCAAGAGGGGGCTAGCGGGAGCCACGAGCAGTACTTC. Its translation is CASSQEGASGSHEQYF.

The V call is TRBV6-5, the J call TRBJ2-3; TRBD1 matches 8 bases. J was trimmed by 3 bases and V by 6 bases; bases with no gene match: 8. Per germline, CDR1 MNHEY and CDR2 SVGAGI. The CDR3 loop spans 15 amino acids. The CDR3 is CASRRDRFETDTQYF. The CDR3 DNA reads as TGTGCCAGCAGGAGGGACAGGTTCGAGACAGATACGCAGTATTTT.

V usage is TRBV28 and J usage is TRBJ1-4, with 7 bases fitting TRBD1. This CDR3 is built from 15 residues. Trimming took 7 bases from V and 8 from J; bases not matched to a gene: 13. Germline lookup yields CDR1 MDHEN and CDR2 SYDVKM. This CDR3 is CASKPIGTAREKLFF. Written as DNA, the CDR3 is TGTGCCAGCAAACCAATCGGGACAGCCAGGGAAAAACTGTTTTTT.

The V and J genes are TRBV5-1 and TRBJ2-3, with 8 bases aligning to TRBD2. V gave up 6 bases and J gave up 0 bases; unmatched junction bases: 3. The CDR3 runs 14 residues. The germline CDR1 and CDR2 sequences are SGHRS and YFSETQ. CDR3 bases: TGCGCCAGCACACTAGCGGCTAGCACAGATACGCAGTATTTT. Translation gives CASTLAASTDTQYF.

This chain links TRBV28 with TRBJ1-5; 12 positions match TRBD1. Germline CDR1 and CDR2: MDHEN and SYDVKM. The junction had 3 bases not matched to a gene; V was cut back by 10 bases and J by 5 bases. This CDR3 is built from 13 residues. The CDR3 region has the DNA TGTGCCATCGGGACAGGGGGCTATCAGCCCCAGCATTTT. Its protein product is CAIGTGGYQPQHF.

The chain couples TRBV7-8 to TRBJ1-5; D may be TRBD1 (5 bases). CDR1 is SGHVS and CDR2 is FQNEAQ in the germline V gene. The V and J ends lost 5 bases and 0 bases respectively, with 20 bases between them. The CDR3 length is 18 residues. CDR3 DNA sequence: TGTGCCAGCAGCCCCGCGGGACTCTCGTCCAATAGCAATCAGCCCCAGCATTTT. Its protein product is CASSPAGLSSNSNQPQHF. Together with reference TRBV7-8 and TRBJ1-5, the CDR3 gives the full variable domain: GAGVSQSPRYKVAKRGQDVALRCDPISGHVSLFWYQQALGQGPEFLTYFQNEAQLDKSGLPSDRFFAERPEGSVSTLKIQRTQQEDSAVYLCASSPAGLSSNSNQPQHFGDGTRLSIL.

The CDR3 region has the DNA TGTGCCAGTAGTATACGGGGGGACAGGGGCCAAGCTAACTATGGCTACACCTTC. Amino acid sequence: CASSIRGDRGQANYGYTF. The chain has TRBV19 and TRBJ1-2; 10 bases match TRBD1. The CDR3 is 18 amino acids. CDR1 LNHDA and CDR2 SQIVND come from the germline V gene (reference sequence). V shed 2 bases, J shed 0 bases, and the junction held 9 bases outside the gene matches.

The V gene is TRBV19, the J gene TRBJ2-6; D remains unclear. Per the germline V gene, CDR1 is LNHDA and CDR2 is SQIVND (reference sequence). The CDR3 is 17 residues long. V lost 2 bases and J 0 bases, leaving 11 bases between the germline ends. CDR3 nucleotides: TGTGCCAGTAGTATATCCCCCCCGTCCTCTGGGGCCAACGTCCTGACTTTC. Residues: CASSISPPSSGANVLTF.

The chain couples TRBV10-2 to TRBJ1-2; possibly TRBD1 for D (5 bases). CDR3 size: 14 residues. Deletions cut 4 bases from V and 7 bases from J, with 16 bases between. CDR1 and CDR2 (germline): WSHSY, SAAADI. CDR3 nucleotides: TGCGCCAGCAGTGGGCTTGGGGGGTCCGGTGGCTACACCTTC. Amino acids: CASSGLGGSGGYTF.

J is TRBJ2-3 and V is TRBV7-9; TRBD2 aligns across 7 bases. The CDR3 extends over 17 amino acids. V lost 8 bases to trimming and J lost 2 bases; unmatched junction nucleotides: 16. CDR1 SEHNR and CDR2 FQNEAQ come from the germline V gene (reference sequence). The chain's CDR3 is CASGSTAGAGPTDTQYF. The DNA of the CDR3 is TGTGCCAGCGGTAGCACCGCGGGAGCCGGTCCCACAGATACGCAGTATTTT. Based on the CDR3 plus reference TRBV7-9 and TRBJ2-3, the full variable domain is DTGVSQNPRHKITKRGQNVTFRCDPISEHNRLYWYRQTLGQGPEFLTYFQNEAQLEKSRLLSDRFSAERPKGSFSTLEIQRTEQGDSAMYLCASGSTAGAGPTDTQYFGPGTRLTVL.

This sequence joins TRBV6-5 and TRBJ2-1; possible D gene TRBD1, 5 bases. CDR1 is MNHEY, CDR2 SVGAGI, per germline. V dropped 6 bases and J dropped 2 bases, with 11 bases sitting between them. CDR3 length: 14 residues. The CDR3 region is CASSAQGPYNEQFF. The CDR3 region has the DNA TGTGCCAGCAGCGCGCAGGGTCCCTACAATGAGCAGTTCTTC.

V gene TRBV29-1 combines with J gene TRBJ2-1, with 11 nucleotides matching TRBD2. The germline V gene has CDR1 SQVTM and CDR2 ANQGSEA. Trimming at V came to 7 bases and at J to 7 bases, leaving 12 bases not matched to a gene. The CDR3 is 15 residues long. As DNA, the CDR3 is TGCAGCGGAACTCTTAGCGGGAGGGCCGGGAATGAGCAGTTCTTC. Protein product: CSGTLSGRAGNEQFF.